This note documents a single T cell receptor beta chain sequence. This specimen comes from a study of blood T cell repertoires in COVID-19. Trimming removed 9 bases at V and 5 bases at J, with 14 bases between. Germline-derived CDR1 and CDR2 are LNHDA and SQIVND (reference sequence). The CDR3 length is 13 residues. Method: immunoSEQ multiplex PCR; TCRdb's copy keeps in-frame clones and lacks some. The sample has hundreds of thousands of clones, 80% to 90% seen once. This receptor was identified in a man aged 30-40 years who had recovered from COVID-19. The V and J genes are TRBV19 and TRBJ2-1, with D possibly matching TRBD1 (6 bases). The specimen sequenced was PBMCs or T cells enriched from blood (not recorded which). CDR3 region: CASLDRSHNEQFF. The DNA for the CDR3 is TGTGCCAGCTTAGACAGGTCCCACAATGAGCAGTTCTTC.